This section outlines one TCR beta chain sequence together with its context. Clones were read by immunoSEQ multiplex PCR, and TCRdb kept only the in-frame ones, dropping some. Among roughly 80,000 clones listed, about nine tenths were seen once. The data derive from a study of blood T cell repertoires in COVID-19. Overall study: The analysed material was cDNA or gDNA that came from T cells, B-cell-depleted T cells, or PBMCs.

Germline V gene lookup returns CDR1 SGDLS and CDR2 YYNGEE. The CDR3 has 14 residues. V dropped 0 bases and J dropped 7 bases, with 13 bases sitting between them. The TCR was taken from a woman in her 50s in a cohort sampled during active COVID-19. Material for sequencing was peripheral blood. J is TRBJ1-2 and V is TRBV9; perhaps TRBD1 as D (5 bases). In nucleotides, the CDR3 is TGTGCCAGCAGCGTAGGGGAGGGGATGGGTGGCTACACCTTC. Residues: CASSVGEGMGGYTF.